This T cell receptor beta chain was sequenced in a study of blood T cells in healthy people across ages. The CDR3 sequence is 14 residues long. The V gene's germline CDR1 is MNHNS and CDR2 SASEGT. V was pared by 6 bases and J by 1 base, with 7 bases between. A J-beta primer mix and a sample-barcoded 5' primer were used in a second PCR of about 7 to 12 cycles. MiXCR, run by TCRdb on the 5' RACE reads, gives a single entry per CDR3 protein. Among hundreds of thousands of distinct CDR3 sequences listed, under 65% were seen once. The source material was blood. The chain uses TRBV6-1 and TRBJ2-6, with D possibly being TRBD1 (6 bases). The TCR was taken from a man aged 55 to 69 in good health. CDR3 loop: CASRTGSGANVLTF. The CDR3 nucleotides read TGTGCCAGCAGAACAGGGTCTGGGGCCAACGTCCTGACTTTC.